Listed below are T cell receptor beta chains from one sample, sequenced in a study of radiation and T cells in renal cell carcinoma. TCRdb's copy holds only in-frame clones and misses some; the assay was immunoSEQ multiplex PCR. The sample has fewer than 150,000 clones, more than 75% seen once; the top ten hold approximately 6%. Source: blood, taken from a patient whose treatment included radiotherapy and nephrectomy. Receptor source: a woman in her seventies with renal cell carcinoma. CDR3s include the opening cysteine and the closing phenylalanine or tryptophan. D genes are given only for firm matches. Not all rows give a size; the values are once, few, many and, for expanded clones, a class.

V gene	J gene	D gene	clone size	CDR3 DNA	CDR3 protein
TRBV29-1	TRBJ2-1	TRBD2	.	TGCAGCGTTGAATTAAGCGGGGGGGAGGAGGTCTTC	CSVELSGGEEVF
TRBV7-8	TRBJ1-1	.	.	TGTGCCAGCAGCTCCCGCCGGGGAGGCACTGAAGCTTTCTTT	CASSSRRGGTEAFF
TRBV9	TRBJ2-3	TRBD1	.	TGTGCCAGCAGCGTCTACAGGGGGGAAGATACGCAGTATTTT	CASSVYRGEDTQYF
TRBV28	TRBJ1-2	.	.	TGTGCCAGCAGTTCCGGACGGGTTAACTATGGCTACACCTTC	CASSSGRVNYGYTF
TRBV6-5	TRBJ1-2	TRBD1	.	TGTGCCAGCACCCGACAGGGGCCGTCAGGCTATGGCTACACCTTC	CASTRQGPSGYGYTF
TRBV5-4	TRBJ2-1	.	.	TGTGCCAGCAGCTTGGGCCAGCTGAGCTCCTACAATGAGCAGTTCTTC	CASSLGQLSSYNEQFF
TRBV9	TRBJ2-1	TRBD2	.	TGTGCCAGCAGCGTAGGCGGGGGGGCTTACAATGAGCAGTTCTTC	CASSVGGGAYNEQFF
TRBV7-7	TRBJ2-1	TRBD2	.	TGTGCTAGCAGCTTAAGCGCTAGCGGGGGGGCCGGGGAGCAGTTCTTC	CASSLSASGGAGEQFF
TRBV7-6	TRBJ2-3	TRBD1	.	TGTGCCAGCAGCACGGACCCCACAGGGGGAGGTACGCAGTATTTT	CASSTDPTGGGTQYF
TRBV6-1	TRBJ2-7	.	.	TGTGCCAGCAGATACAGGGGAGGAGGCGAGCAGTACTTC	CASRYRGGGEQYF
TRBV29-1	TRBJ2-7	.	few	TGCAGCGTTGTGGGGGGGCCTAACTACGAGCAGTACTTC	CSVVGGPNYEQYF
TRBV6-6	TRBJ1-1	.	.	TGTGCCAGCAGTTACGTCTCAGGGAAGATGGCTGAAGCTTTCTTT	CASSYVSGKMAEAFF
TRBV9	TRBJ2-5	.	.	TGTGCCAGCAGCGAGGGGGTCGGGGCGCCGAGAGAGACCCAGTACTTC	CASSEGVGAPRETQYF
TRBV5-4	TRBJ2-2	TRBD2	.	TGTGCCAGCAGCTTGCACGGGGGGACTGGGGAGCTGTTTTTT	CASSLHGGTGELFF
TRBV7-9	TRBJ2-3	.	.	TGTGCCAGCAGCTATTTGACAGATACGCAGTATTTT	CASSYLTDTQYF
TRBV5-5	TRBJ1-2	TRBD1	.	TGTGCCAGCAGCCCGGGACAGGGGTATGGCTACACCTTC	CASSPGQGYGYTF
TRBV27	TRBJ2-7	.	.	TGTGCCAGCAGTTTATGGAGGGGGAACGAGCTGTACTTC	CASSLWRGNELYF
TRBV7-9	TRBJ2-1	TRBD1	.	TGTGCCAGCAGCCAGAGGGCAGGGGGCTCCTACAATGAGCAGTTCTTC	CASSQRAGGSYNEQFF
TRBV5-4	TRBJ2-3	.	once	TGTGCCAGCAGCTTTGACGGGGGGCGCACGAATACGCAGTATTTT	CASSFDGGRTNTQYF
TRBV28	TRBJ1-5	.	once	TGTGCCAGCAGCCAACTACGAAGCAATCAGCCCCAGCATTTT	CASSQLRSNQPQHF
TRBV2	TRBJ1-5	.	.	TGTGCCAGCAGTGATCGGAGGGGCATGGGCAATCAGCCCCAGCATTTT	CASSDRRGMGNQPQHF
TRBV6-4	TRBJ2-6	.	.	TGTGCCAGCAGTTTTGACAGCGGGTTATCTGGGGCCAACGTCCTGACTTTC	CASSFDSGLSGANVLTF
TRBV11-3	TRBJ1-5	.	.	TGTGCCAGCAGCTTAGCGAGCAATCAGCCCCAGCATTTT	CASSLASNQPQHF
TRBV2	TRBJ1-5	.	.	TGTGCCAGCAGTGAAGCCAGGGTGAGGCAGCCCCAGCATTTT	CASSEARVRQPQHF
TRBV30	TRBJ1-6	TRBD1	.	TGTGCCTGGAGTCCCGGACAGGGACTCTCCTATAATTCACCCCTCCACTTT	CAWSPGQGLSYNSPLHF
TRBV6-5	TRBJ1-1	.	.	TGTGCCAGCAGCCGTCCGGGTGGAGGGGGCACTGAAGCTTTCTTT	CASSRPGGGGTEAFF
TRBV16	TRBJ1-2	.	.	TGTGCCAGCAGCCAACATGGAGGGGAACTCTATGGCTACACCTTC	CASSQHGGELYGYTF
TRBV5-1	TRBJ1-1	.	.	TGCGCCAGCAGCACTACCGCAGCGGGGAATGAAGCTTTCTTT	CASSTTAAGNEAFF
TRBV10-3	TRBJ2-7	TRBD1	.	TGTGCCATCATGGGGACAGGGACTCCCTACGAGCAGTACTTC	CAIMGTGTPYEQYF
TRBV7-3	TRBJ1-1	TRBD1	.	TGTGCCAGCAGCTCCCAGACAGGGGAAAAGGATGAAGCTTTCTTT	CASSSQTGEKDEAFF
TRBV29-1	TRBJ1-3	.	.	TGCAGCGTTCAGCCATGGACTGGAAACACCATATATTTT	CSVQPWTGNTIYF
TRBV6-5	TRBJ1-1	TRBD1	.	TGTGCCAGCAGTAGGGACAGCGGGGTGAACACTGAAGCTTTCTTT	CASSRDSGVNTEAFF
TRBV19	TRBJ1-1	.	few	TGTGCCAGTAGTCTTACGGTCGGCACTGAAGCTTTCTTT	CASSLTVGTEAFF
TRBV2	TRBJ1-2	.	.	TGTGCCAGCAGTGAAGCTTTGGGGGCTGTACGGGGCTACACCTTC	CASSEALGAVRGYTF
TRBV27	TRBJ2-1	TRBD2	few	TGTGCCAGCAGTTTATCCCGACTAGCGGGCTCCGAGCAGTTCTTC	CASSLSRLAGSEQFF
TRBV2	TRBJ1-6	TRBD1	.	TGTGCCAGCAGTGAAGTGGGACAGTGGAGCTCCTATAATTCACCCCTCCACTTT	CASSEVGQWSSYNSPLHF
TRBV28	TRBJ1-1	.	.	TGTGCCAGCAGTTTAGTAGTTTGGGACACTGAAGCTTTCTTT	CASSLVVWDTEAFF
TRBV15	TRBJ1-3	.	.	TGTGCCACCAGCAGAGATGCGGGTGGAAACACCATATATTTT	CATSRDAGGNTIYF
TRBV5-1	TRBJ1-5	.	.	TGCGCCAGCAGAGTAAACAGGGATGGCAATCAGCCCCAGCATTTT	CASRVNRDGNQPQHF
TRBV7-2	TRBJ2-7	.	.	TGTGCCAGCAGCATAACCGGGACCCTCACCTACGAGCAGTACTTC	CASSITGTLTYEQYF
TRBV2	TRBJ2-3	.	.	TGTGCCAGCAGTGAGGGAGCGACACAAACAGATACGCAGTATTTT	CASSEGATQTDTQYF
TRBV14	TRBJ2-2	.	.	TGTGCCAGCAGCCATAGGGTAGACACCGGGGAGCTGTTTTTT	CASSHRVDTGELFF
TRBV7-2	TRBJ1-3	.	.	TGTGCCAGCAGCTTAGTCGGGGCGTTGAGTGGAAACACCATATATTTT	CASSLVGALSGNTIYF
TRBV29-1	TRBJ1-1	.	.	TGCAGCGTCCGGGACCGACGCAGAAACACTGAAGCTTTCTTT	CSVRDRRRNTEAFF
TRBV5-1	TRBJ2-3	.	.	TGCGCCAGCAGCTTGGCCGAACATACTAGCACAGATACGCAGTATTTT	CASSLAEHTSTDTQYF
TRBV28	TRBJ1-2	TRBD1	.	TGTGCCAGCAGCCTGACAGGGAGCTATGGCTACACCTTC	CASSLTGSYGYTF
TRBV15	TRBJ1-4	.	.	TGTGCCACCAGCAGAGTGGGGGGAAATGAAAAACTGTTTTTT	CATSRVGGNEKLFF
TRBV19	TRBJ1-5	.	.	TGTGCCAGTCATAGGGGGGATGGGGGGCTGTCTAATCAGCCCCAGCATTTT	CASHRGDGGLSNQPQHF
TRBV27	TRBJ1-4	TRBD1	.	TGTGCCAGCAGTCCCGGACAGGGACTTAGAGAAAAACTGTTTTTT	CASSPGQGLREKLFF
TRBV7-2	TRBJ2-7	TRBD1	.	TGTGCCAGCAGCTTAGCCGGGACAGAGGTCTACGAGCAGTACTTC	CASSLAGTEVYEQYF
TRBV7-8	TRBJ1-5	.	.	TGTGCCAGCAGCTCCCCGGGGGGGGTAGGACAGCCCCAGCATTTT	CASSSPGGVGQPQHF
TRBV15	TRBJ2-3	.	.	TGTGCCACCAGCAGAGATGGGGCCTTCTCAGATACGCAGTATTTT	CATSRDGAFSDTQYF